One sample yielded the 2 T cell receptor beta chains listed below, sequenced in a study of vaccination and CD4 T cells after COVID-19. Their antigens are not known. This sample's treatment: 10-day PBMC culture with coronavirus spike peptide pools or control peptides (ViraFEST assay). Once obtained from cultured CD4+ T cells, the DNA was sequenced using the Oncomine TCR Beta short-read assay. One entry per CDR3 protein results from TCRdb running MiXCR on the PCR reads. The sample holds 15,000 to 20,000 distinct CDR3 sequences, around three fifths seen once. Material: CD4+ T cells from blood, cultured in vitro. Receptor source: a human donor who had recovered from COVID-19.

The rearrangement links TRBV27 to TRBJ2-6; D is ambiguous. Germline V gene data show CDR1 as MNHEY and CDR2 as SMNVEV (reference sequence). The CDR3 runs 14 residues. Trimming left V 4 bases short and J 2 bases short, with 6 bases between. CDR3 sequence: CASSSEAGANVLTF. The CDR3 DNA follows: TGTGCCAGCAGTTCTGAGGCTGGGGCCAACGTCCTGACTTTC.

CDR3 coding DNA: TGTGCCAGCAGCCCCGAAATAGGATATGGCTACACCTTC. Its translation is CASSPEIGYGYTF. The gene calls are TRBV12-3 or TRBV12-4 and TRBJ1-2; D is ambiguous. The CDR3 loop spans 13 amino acids. Trimming pared 6 bases from V and 5 bases from J, leaving 13 bases between.